One and the same sample provided the 5 T cell receptor beta chains below, sequenced in a study of blood T cell repertoires in COVID-19 (dated by TCRdb to the early 2020s). Libraries came from the immunoSEQ multiplex PCR assay. TCRdb limited this immuneACCESS table to in-frame rearrangements with V and J called. A share of clones is missing; checked studies link under half to unresolved V genes, and the rest is unexplained. The sample profile shows around 70,000 clones; roughly 90% of them were found once. Less than 9% of the sample is held by the ten biggest clonotypes. The sample taken for sequencing was peripheral blood. All receptors come from a young man with acute or convalescent COVID-19.

The chain uses TRBV6-2 or TRBV6-3 and TRBJ2-1, with TRBD2 matching 8 bases. After removal of 5 bases from V and 2 bases from J, the junction contained 2 bases not matched to a gene. Germline values: CDR1 MNHEY, CDR2 SVGEGT. The CDR3 length is 14 residues. DNA for the CDR3: TGTGCCAGCAGTCGCGGGGGGCCCTACAATGAGCAGTTCTTC. Its translation: CASSRGGPYNEQFF.

This chain links TRBV5-8 with TRBJ2-3; the match to TRBD2 covers 10 bases. V lost 5 bases and J lost 1; bases outside the gene matches: 10. This CDR3 is 17 amino acids long. Germline lookup yields CDR1 SGHTS and CDR2 YDEGEE. CDR3 DNA sequence: TGTGCCAGCAGAAGCGGGAGGGCCGGGATACGCACAGATACGCAGTATTTT. Its protein product is CASRSGRAGIRTDTQYF. Looking up the rest from reference TRBV5-8 and TRBJ2-3 gives the full variable domain: EAGVTQSPTHLIKTRGQQATLRCSPISGHTSVYWYQQALGLGLQFLLWYDEGEERNRGNFPPRFSGRQFPNYSSELNVNALELEDSALYLCASRSGRAGIRTDTQYFGPGTRLTVL.

The chain is built from TRBV2 and TRBJ1-5; D remains ambiguous. Trimming took off 2 bases at V and 0 bases at J, with 8 bases between the two ends. Germline-derived CDR1 and CDR2 are SNHLY and FYNNEI. The CDR3 covers 15 residues. For the CDR3, the DNA is TGTGCCAGCAGTGAAATGGCGGATAGCAATCAGCCCCAGCATTTT. This gives the protein CASSEMADSNQPQHF. The full variable domain, its missing parts supplied by reference TRBV2 and TRBJ1-5, is EPEVTQTPSHQVTQMGQEVILRCVPISNHLYFYWYRQILGQKVEFLVSFYNNEISEKSEIFDDQFSVERPDGSNFTLKIRSTKLEDSAMYFCASSEMADSNQPQHFGDGTRLSIL.

The chain couples TRBV18 to TRBJ2-7, with 9 bases fitting TRBD1. Germline CDR1 KGHSH, CDR2 LQKENI. The CDR3 contains 14 residues. With 7 bases clipped from V and 6 bases from J, the junction kept 10 bases outside the gene matches. CDR3 nucleotide sequence: TGTGCCAGCTTTCATGGGACAGGGACGACCGAGCAGTACTTC. It yields the protein CASFHGTGTTEQYF.

This rearrangement joins TRBV2 to TRBJ2-1, with 11 bases lining up with TRBD2. There are 14 residues in the CDR3. CDR1 is SNHLY, CDR2 FYNNEI, per germline. V was pared by 7 bases and J by 9 bases, with 8 bases of the junction left unmatched. The CDR3 loop is CASTIAGGPTEQFF. CDR3 nucleotides: TGTGCCAGCACTATAGCGGGAGGGCCGACTGAGCAGTTCTTC.